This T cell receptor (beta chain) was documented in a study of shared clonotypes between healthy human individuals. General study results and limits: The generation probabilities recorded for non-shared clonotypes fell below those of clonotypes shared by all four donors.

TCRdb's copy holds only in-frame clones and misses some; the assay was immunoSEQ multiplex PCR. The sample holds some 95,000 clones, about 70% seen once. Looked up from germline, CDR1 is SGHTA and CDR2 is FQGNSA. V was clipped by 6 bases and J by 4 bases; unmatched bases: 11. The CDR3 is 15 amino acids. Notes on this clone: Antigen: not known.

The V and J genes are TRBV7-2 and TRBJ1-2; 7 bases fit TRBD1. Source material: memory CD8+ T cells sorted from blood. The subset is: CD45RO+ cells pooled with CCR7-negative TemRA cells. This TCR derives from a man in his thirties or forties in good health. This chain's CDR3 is CASSLKTGALYGYTF. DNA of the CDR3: TGTGCCAGCAGTTTAAAAACAGGGGCGCTCTATGGCTACACCTTC.